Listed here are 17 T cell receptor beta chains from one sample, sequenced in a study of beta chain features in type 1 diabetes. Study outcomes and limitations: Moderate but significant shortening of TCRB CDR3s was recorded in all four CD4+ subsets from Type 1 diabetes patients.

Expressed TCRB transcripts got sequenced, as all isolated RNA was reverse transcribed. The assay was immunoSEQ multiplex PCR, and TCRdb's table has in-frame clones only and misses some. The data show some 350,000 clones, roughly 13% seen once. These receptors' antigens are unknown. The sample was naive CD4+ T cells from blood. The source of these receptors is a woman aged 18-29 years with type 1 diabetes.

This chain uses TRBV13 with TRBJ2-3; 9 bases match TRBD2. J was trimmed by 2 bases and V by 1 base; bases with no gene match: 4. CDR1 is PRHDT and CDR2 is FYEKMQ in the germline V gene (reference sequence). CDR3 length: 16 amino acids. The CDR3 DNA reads TGTGCCAGCAGCTTAGTGGCGGGAGGGCCCACAGATACGCAGTATTTT. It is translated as CASSLVAGGPTDTQYF.

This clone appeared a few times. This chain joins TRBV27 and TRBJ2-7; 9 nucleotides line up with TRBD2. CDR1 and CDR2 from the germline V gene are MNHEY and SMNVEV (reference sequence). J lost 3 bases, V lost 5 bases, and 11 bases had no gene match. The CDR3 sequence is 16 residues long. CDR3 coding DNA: TGTGCCAGCAGTAGACTATCGACTAGCGGAGACTACGAGCAGTACTTC. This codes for CASSRLSTSGDYEQYF.

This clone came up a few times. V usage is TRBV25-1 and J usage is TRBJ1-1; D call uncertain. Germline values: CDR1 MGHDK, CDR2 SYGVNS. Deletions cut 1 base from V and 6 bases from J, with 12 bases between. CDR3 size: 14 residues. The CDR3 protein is CASSELLGSSEAFF. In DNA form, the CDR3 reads TGTGCCAGCAGTGAATTACTAGGGTCATCTGAAGCTTTCTTT.

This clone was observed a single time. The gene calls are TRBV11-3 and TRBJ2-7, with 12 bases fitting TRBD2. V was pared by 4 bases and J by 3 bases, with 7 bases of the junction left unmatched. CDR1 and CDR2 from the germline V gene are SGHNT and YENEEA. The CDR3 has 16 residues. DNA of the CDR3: TGTGCCAGCAGCTCACGCTCGACTAGCGGGAGCTACGAGCAGTACTTC. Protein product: CASSSRSTSGSYEQYF.

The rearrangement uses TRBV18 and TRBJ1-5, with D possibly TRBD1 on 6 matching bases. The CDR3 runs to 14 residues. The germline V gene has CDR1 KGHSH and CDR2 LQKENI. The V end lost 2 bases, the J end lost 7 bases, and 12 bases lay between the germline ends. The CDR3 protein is CASSPSNREQPQHF. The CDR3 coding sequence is TGTGCCAGCTCACCATCAAACAGGGAGCAGCCCCAGCATTTT.

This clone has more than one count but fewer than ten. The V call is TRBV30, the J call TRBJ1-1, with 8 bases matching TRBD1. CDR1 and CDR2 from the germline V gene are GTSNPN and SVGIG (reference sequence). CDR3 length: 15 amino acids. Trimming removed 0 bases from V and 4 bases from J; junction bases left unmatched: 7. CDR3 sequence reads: CAWSVKDRDVTEAFF. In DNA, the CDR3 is TGTGCCTGGAGTGTAAAGGACAGGGATGTCACTGAAGCTTTCTTT.

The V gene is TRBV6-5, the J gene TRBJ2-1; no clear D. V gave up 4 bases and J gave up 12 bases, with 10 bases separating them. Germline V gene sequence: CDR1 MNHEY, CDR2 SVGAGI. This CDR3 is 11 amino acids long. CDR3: CASSSAGRQFF. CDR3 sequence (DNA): TGTGCCAGCAGTTCCGCCGGTCGGCAGTTCTTC.

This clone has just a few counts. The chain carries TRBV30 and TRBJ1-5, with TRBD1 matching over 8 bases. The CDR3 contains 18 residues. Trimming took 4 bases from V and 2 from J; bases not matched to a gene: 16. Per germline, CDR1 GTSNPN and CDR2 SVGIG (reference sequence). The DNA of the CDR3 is TGTGCCTGGAACGGTGGCCAGGGGGCGGTTAGTGGCAATCAGCCCCAGCATTTT. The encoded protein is CAWNGGQGAVSGNQPQHF. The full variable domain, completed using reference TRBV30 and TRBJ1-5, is SQTIHQWPATLVQPVGSPLSLECTVEGTSNPNLYWYRQAAGRGLQLLFYSVGIGQISSEVPQNLSASRPQDRQFILSSKKLLLSDSGFYLCAWNGGQGAVSGNQPQHFGDGTRLSIL.

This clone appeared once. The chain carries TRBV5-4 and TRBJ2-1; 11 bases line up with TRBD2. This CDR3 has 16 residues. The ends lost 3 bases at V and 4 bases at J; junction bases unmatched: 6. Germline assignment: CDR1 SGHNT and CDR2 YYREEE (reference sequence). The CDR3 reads CASSSLAGGKYNEQFF. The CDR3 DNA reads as TGTGCCAGCAGCTCTTTAGCGGGAGGGAAATACAATGAGCAGTTCTTC.

CDR3 in amino acids: CASSIQVLVRNEQFF. CDR3 coding DNA: TGTGCCAGTAGTATCCAGGTTCTTGTTCGCAATGAGCAGTTCTTC. The chain employs TRBV19 and TRBJ2-1; no clear D gene. CDR1 is LNHDA and CDR2 is SQIVND in the germline V gene (reference sequence). The CDR3 length is 15 residues. V shed 3 bases and J shed 6 bases, with 15 bases lying between them.

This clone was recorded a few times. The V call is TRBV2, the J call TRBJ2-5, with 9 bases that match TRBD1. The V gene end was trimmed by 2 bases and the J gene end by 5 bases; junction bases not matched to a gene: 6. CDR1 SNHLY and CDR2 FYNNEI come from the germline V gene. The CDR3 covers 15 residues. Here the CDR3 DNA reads TGTGCCAGCAGTGAATCGGGACAGGGTGTTGAGACCCAGTACTTC. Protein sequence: CASSESGQGVETQYF.

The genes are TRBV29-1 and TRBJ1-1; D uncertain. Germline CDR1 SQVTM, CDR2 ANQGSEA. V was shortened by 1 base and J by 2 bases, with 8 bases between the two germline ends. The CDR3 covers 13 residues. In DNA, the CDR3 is TGCAGCGTTGAAGTTACAGCTAACACTGAAGCTTTCTTT. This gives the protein CSVEVTANTEAFF.

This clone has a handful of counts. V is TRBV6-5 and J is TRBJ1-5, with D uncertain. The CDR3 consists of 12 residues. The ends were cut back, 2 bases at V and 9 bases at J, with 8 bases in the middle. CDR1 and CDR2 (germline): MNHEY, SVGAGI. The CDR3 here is CASSYPEGPQHF. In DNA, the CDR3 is TGTGCCAGCAGTTACCCCGAGGGGCCCCAGCATTTT.

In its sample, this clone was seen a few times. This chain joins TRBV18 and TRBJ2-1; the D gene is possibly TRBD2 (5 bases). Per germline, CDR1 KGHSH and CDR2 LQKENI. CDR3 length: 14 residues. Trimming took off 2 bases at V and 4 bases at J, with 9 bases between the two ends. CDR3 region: CASSPETTYNEQFF. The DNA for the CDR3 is TGTGCCAGCTCACCAGAGACTACTTACAATGAGCAGTTCTTC.

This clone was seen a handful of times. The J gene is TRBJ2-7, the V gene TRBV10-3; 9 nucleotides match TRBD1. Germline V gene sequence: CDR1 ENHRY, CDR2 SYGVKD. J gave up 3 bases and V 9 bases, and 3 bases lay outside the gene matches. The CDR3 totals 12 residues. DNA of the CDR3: TGTGCCATTCAGACAGGGGGCTACGAGCAGTACTTC. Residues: CAIQTGGYEQYF.

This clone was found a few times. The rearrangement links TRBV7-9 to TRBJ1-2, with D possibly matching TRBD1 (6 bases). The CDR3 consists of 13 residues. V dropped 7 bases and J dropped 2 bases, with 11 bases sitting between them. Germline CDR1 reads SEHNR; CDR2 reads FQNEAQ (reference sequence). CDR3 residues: CASMTGSNYGYTF. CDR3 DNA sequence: TGTGCCAGCATGACAGGAAGCAACTATGGCTACACCTTC.

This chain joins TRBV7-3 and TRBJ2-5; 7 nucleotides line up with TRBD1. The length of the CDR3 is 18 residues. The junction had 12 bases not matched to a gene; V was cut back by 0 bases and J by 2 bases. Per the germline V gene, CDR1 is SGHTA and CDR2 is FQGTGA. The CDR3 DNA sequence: TGTGCCAGCAGCTTAACAGCTTCCGGGACAGAGAATCAAGAGACCCAGTACTTC. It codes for CASSLTASGTENQETQYF.